The sequence of this T cell receptor beta chain was determined in a study of blood T cell repertoires in COVID-19. Overall study: Researchers got acute and convalescent COVID-19 samples from the United States, Italy and Spain. Nucleic acid was either cDNA or gDNA, and it came from T cells, B-cell-depleted T cells, or PBMCs.

Germline V lookup: CDR1 GTSNPN, CDR2 SVGIG (reference sequence). This CDR3 is 13 amino acids long. The junction had 5 bases not matched to a gene; V was cut back by 3 bases and J by 6 bases. Everyone who took part was roughly 18 to 90 years old, and they came from 20 to 25 US areas. Repertoires were generated with immunoSEQ multiplex PCR, while TCRdb's copy carries only in-frame clones and drops some. The sample yields 190,000 or so clones, roughly 90% seen once. The sequenced material came from PBMCs or T cells enriched from blood (not recorded which). This chain links TRBV30 with TRBJ2-1, with 7 bases identical to TRBD1. The TCR sequence derives from a man aged 18 to 30 with acute COVID-19. In nucleotides, the CDR3 is TGTGCCTGGAGCAGGGGGATAGTCAATGAGCAGTTCTTC. As protein: CAWSRGIVNEQFF.